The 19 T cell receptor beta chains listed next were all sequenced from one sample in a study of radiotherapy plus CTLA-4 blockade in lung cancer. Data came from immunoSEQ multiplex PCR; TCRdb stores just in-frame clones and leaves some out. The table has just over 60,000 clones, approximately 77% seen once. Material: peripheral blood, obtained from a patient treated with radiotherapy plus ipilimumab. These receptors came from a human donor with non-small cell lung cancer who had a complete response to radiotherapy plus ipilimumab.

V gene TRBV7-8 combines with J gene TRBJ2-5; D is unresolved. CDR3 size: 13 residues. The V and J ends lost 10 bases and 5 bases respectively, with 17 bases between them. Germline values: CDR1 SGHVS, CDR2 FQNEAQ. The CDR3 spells CATSLGGRETQYF. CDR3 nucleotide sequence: TGTGCCACCTCTCTTGGTGGGCGGGAGACCCAGTACTTC.

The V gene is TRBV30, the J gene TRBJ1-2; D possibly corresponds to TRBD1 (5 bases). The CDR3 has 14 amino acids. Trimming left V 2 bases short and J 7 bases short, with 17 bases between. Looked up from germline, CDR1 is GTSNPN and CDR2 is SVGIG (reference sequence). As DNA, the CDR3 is TGTGCCTGGAGTACCGAGAGGACATCGGGTGGCTACACCTTC. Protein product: CAWSTERTSGGYTF.

The CDR3 loop is CASSLDHGAGREQYV. The CDR3 nucleotides read TGCGCCAGCAGCTTGGATCACGGGGCTGGCAGGGAGCAGTACGTC. V and J are TRBV5-1 and TRBJ2-7, with D tentatively TRBD1 or TRBD2 (5 bases each). Germline loops: CDR1 SGHRS, CDR2 YFSETQ. Trimming pared 0 bases from V and 7 bases from J, leaving 17 bases between. The CDR3 has 15 residues.

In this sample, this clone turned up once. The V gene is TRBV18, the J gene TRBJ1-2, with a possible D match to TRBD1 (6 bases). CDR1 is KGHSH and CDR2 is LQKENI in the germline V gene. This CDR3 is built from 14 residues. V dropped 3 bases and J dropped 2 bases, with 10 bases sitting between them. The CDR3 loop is CASSPTGSNYGYTF. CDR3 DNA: TGTGCCAGCTCACCGACAGGATCCAACTATGGCTACACCTTC.

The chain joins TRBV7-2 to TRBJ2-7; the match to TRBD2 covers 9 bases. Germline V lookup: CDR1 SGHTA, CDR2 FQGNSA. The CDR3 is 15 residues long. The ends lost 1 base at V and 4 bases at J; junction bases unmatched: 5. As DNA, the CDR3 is TGTGCCAGCAGCTTAGATAGCGGGGGCCTATACGAGCAGTACTTC. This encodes CASSLDSGGLYEQYF.

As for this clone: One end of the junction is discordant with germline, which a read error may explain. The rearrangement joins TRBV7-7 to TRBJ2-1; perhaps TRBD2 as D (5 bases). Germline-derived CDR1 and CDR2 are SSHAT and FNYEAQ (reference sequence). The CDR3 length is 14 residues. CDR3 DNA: TGTGCTAGCAGCTCCGACACGGGAATAAGTGAGCAGTTCTTC. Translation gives CASSSDTGISEQFF.

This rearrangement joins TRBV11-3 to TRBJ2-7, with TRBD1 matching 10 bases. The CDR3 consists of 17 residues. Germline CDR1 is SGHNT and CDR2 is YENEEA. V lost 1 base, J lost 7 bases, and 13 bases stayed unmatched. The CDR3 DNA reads TGTGCCAGCAGCTTAGTTATCGGACAGGGGGTATCGGGTGAGCAGTACGTC. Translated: CASSLVIGQGVSGEQYV.

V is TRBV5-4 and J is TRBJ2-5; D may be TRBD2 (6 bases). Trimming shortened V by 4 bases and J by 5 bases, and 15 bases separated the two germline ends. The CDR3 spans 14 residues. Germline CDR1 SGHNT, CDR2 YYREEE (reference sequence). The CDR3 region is CASSPGGRVETQYF. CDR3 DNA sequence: TGTGCCAGCAGCCCCGGGGGACGGGTGGAGACCCAGTACTTC. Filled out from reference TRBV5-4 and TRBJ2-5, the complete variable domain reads ETGVTQSPTHLIKTRGQQVTLRCSSQSGHNTVSWYQQALGQGPQFIFQYYREEENGRGNFPPRFSGLQFPNYSSELNVNALELDDSALYLCASSPGGRVETQYFGPGTRLLVL.

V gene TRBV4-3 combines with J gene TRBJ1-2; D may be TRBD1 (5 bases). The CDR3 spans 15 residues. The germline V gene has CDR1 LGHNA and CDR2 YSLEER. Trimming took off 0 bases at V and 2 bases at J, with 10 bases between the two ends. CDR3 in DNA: TGCGCCAGCAGCCAAGAGGGCAGGGCCAACTATGGCTACACCTTC. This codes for CASSQEGRANYGYTF.

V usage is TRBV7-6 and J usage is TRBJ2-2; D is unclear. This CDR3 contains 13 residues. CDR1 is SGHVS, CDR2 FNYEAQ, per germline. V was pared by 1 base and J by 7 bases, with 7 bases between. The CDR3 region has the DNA TGTGCCAGCAGCTTAGGTGGGATCGGGGAGCTGTTTTTT. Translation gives CASSLGGIGELFF.

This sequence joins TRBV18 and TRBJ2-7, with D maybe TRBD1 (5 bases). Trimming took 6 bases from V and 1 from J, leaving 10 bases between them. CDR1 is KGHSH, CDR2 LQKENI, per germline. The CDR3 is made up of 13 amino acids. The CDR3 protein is CASSLDRSYEQYV. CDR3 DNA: TGTGCCAGCTCCCTTGACAGATCCTACGAGCAGTACGTC.

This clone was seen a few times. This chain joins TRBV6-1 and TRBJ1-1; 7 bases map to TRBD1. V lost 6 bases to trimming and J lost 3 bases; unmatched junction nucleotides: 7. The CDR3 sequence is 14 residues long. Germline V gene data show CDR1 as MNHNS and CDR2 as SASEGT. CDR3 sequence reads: CASRDRWRDTEAFF. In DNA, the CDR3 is TGTGCCAGCAGGGACAGGTGGCGGGACACTGAAGCTTTCTTT.

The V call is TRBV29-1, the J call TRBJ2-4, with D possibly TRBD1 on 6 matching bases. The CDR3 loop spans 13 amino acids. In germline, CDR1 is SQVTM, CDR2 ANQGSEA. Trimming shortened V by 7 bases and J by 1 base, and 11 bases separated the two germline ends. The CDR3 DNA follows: TGCAGCGCCGAGGACAGTGCCAAAAACATTCAGTACTTC. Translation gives CSAEDSAKNIQYF.

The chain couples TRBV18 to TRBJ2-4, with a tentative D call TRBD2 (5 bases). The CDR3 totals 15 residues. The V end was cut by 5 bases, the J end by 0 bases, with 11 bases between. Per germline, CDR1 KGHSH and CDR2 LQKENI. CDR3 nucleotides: TGTGCCAGCTCAACGGACTCTCTAGCCAAAAACATTCAGTACTTC. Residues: CASSTDSLAKNIQYF.

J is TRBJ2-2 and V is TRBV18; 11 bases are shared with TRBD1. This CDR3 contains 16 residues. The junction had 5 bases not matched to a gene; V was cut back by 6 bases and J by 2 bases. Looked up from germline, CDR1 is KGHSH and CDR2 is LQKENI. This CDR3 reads CASSEGQGVNTGELFF. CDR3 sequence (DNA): TGTGCCAGCTCGGAGGGACAGGGGGTCAACACCGGGGAGCTGTTTTTT.

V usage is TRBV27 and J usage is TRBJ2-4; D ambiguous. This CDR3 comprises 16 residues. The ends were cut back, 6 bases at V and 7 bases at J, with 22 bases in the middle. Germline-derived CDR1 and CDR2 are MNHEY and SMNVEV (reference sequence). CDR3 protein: CASRSIAWQEVNIQYF. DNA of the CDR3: TGTGCCAGCAGGTCTATAGCTTGGCAAGAAGTCAACATTCAGTACTTC.

As DNA, the CDR3 is TGTGCCTGTAGGACTAGTTTAAGGTCCTACGAGCAGTACTTC. Encoded protein: CACRTSLRSYEQYF. V usage is TRBV30 and J usage is TRBJ2-7, with 7 bases that match TRBD2. V trimming: 6 bases; J trimming: 1 base; junction bases outside the gene matches: 9. CDR1 and CDR2 from the germline V gene are GTSNPN and SVGIG (reference sequence). This CDR3 is built from 14 residues.

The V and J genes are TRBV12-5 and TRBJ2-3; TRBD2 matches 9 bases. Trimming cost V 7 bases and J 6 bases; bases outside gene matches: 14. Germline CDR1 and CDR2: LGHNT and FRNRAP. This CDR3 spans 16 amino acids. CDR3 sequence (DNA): TGTGCTAGTGCTCCGGTCGGCGGGAGGGCCGGGGATACGCAGTATTTT. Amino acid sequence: CASAPVGGRAGDTQYF.

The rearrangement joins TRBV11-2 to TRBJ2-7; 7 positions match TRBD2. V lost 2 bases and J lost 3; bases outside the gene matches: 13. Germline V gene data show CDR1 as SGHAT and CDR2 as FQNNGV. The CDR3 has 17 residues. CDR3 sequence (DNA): TGTGCCAGCAGCTTACCCGGGGGGAGGGTTTATCGCTACGAGCAGTACTTC. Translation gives CASSLPGGRVYRYEQYF.